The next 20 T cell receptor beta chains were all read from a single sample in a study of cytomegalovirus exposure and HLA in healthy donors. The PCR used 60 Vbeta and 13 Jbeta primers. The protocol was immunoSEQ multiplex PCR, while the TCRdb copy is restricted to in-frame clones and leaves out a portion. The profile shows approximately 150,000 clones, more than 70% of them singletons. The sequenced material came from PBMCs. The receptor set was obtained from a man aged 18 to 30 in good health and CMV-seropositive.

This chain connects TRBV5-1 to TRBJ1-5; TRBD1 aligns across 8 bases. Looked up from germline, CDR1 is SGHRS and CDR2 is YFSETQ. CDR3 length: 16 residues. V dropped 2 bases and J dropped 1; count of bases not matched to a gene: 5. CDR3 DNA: TGCGCCAGCAGCTTTGGGGCAGGGGGCAGCAATCAGCCCCAGCATTTT. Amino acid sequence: CASSFGAGGSNQPQHF.

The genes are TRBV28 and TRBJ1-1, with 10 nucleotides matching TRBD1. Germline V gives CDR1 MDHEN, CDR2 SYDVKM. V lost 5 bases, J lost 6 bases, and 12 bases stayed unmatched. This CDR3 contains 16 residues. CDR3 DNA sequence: TGTGCCAGCAGTCTATATCCTGGACAGGGGGACTCTGAAGCTTTCTTT. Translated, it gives CASSLYPGQGDSEAFF.

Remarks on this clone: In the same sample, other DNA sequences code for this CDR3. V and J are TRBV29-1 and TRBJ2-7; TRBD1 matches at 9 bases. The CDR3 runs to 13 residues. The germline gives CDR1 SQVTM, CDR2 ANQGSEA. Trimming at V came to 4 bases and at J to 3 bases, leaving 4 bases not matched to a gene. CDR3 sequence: CSVAGQGFYEQYF. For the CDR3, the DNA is TGCAGCGTTGCGGGACAGGGATTCTACGAGCAGTACTTC.

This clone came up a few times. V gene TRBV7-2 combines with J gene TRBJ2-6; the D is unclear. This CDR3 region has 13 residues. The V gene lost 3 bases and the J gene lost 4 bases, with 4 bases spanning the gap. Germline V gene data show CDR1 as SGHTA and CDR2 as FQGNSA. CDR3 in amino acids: CASSFTGANVLTF. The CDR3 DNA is TGTGCCAGCAGCTTTACAGGGGCCAACGTCCTGACTTTC.

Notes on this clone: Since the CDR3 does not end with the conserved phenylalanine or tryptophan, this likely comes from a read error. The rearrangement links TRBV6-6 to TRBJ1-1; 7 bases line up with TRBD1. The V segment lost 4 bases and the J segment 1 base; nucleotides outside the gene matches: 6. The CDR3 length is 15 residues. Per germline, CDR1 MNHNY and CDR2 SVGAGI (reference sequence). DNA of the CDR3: TGTGCCAGCAGTTTTCGACAGGGCGGGAACACTGAAGCTTTCCTT. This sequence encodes CASSFRQGGNTEAFL.

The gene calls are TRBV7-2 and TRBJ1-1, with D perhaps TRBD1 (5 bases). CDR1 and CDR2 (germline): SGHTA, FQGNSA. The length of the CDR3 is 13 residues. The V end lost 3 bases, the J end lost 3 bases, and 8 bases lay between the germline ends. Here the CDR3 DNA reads TGTGCCAGCAGCTTCCGACAGTACACTGAAGCTTTCTTT. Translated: CASSFRQYTEAFF.

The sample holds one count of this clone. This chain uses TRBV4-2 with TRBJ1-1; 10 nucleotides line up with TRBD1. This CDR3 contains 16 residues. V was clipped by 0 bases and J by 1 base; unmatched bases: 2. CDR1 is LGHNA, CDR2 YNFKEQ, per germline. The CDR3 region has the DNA TGTGCCAGCAGCCAAGAGGACAGGGGGACGAACACTGAAGCTTTCTTT. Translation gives CASSQEDRGTNTEAFF.

The CDR3 DNA sequence: TGTGCCAGCATACAGGGAGCCGGGGATGGCTACACCTTC. It translates to CASIQGAGDGYTF. The chain is built from TRBV28 and TRBJ1-2; possible D gene TRBD1, 6 bases. The CDR3 sequence is 13 residues long. The germline V gene encodes CDR1 MDHEN and CDR2 SYDVKM. The V end lost 7 bases, the J end lost 6 bases, and 15 bases lay between the germline ends.

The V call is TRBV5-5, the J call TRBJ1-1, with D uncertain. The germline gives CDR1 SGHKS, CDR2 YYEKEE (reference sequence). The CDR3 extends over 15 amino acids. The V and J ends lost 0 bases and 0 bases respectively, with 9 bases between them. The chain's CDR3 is CASSLVAGMNTEAFF. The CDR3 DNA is TGTGCCAGCAGCTTGGTTGCAGGAATGAACACTGAAGCTTTCTTT.

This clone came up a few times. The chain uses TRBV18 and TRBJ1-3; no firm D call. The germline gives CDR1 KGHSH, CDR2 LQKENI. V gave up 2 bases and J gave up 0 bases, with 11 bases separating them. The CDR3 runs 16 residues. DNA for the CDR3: TGTGCCAGCTCACCATACACAGCGGGCTCTGGAAACACCATATATTTT. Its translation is CASSPYTAGSGNTIYF.

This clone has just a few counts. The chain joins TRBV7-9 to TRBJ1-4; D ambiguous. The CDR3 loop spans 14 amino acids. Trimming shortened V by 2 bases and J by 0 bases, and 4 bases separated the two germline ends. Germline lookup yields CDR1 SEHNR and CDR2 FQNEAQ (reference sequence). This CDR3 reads CASSLSPTNEKLFF. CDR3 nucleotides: TGTGCCAGCAGCTTATCTCCAACTAATGAAAAACTGTTTTTT.

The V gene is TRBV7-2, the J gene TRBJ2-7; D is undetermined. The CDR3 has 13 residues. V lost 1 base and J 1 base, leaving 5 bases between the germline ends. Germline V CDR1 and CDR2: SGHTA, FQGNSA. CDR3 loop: CASSLVRSYEQYF. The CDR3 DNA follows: TGTGCCAGCAGCTTAGTACGGTCCTACGAGCAGTACTTC.

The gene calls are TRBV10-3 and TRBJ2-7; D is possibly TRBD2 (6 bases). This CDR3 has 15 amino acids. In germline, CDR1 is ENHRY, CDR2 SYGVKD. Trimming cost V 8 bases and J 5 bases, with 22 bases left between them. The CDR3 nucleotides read TGTGCCATCGCACAAGATCGGGGGAGGTTCGACGAGCAGTACTTC. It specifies CAIAQDRGRFDEQYF.

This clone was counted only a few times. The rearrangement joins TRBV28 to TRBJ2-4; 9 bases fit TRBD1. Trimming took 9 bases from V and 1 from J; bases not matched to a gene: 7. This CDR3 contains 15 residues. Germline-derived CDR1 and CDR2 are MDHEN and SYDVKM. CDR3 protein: CASLGQGLAKNIQYF. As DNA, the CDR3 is TGTGCCAGTCTGGGACAGGGCCTGGCCAAAAACATTCAGTACTTC.

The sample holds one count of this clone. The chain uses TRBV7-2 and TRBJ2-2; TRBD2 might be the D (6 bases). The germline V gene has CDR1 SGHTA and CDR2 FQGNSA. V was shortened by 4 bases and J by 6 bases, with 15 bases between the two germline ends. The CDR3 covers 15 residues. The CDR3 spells CASSSGSGGAGELFF. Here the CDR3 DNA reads TGTGCCAGCAGCTCAGGTAGCGGAGGGGCCGGGGAGCTGTTTTTT.

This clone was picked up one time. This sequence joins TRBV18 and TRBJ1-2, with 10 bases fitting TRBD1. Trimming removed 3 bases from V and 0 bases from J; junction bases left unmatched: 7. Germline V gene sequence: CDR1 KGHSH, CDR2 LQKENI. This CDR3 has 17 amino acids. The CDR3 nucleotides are TGTGCCAGCTCACCTCTCCGGGACAGGGGCGCTAACTATGGCTACACCTTC. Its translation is CASSPLRDRGANYGYTF.

The CDR3 loop reads CASSLTTTGGSYNEQFF. The CDR3 DNA follows: TGTGCCAGCAGCTTAACAACTACAGGGGGCTCCTACAATGAGCAGTTCTTC. The gene calls are TRBV7-3 and TRBJ2-1; TRBD1 matches 8 bases. The CDR3 length is 17 residues. Germline loops: CDR1 SGHTA, CDR2 FQGTGA. With 0 bases clipped from V and 0 bases from J, the junction kept 4 bases outside the gene matches.

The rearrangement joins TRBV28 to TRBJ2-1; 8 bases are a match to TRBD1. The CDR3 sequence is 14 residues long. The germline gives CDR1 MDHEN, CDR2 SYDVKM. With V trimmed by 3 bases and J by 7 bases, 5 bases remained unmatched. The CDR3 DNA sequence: TGTGCCAGCAGTTTTCGGACAGGGAGGAATGAGCAGTTCTTC. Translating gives CASSFRTGRNEQFF.

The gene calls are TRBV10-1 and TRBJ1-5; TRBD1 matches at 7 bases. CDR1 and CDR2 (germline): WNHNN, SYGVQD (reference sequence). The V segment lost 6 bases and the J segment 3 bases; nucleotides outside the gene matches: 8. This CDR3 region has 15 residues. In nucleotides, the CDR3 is TGCGCCAGCAGGTACAGGGGAAGCATCAATCAGCCCCAGCATTTT. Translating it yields CASRYRGSINQPQHF.

In DNA form, the CDR3 reads TGTGCCAGCAGATTGAACACAGGGAAGCACACTGAAGCTTTCTTT. This codes for CASRLNTGKHTEAFF. The chain joins TRBV6-1 to TRBJ1-1, with D perhaps matching TRBD1 (6 bases). In germline, CDR1 is MNHNS, CDR2 SASEGT. With 6 bases removed from V and 3 bases from J, the gap between germline ends came to 17 bases. This CDR3 is 15 amino acids long.